The source of this T cell receptor (beta chain) is a study of T cells in Graves' hyperthyroidism and ophthalmopathy. A NOSPECS grade of at least 4, a Clinical Activity Score of at least 3 and duration under 3 months were recorded in ophthalmopathy patients. In this sample, this clonotype turned up many times. Template material for amplifying TCR beta CDR3 regions consisted of RNA transcripts. When the TCR CDR3 underwent first-round RT-PCR, the HTBI primer set was used. One entry per CDR3 protein results from TCRdb running MiXCR on the multiplex PCR reads. Of hundreds of thousands of distinct CDR3 sequences in the sample, just under 20% were seen once. The germline CDR1 and CDR2 sequences are MDHEN and SYDVKM. CDR3 length: 15 residues. V shed 6 bases, J shed 5 bases, and the junction held 11 bases outside the gene matches.

The chain combines TRBV28 with TRBJ1-2; 8 nucleotides agree with TRBD1. The receptor comes from a man in his forties with Graves' ophthalmopathy. Sequences were obtained from blood. CDR3 protein: CASSTWTGIAYGYTF. CDR3 sequence (DNA): TGTGCCAGCAGCACATGGACAGGGATCGCGTATGGCTACACCTTC.